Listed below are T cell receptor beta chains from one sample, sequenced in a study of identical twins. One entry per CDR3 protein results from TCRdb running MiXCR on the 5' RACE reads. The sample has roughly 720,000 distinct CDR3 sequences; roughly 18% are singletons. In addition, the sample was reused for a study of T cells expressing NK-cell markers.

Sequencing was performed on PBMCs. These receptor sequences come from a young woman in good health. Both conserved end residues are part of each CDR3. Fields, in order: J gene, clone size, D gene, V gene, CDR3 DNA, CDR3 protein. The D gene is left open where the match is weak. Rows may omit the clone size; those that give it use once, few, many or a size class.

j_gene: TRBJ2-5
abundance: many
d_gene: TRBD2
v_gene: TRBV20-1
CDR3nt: TGCAGTGCCGTACCGGGACTAGCTGGGGAGACCCAGTACTTC
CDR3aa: CSAVPGLAGETQYF

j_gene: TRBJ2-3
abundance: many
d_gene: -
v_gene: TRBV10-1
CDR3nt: TGCGCCAGCAGTGACCACCCAGATACGCAGTATTTT
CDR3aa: CASSDHPDTQYF

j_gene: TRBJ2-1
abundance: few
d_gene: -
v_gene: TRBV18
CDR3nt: TGTGCCAGCTCACAGACGACCCAGGCCAATGAGCAGTTCTTC
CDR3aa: CASSQTTQANEQFF

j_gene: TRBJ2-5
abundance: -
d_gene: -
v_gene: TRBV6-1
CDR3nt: TGTGCCAGCAGCCGACTTAACAGGGGCGGGAGGTCGACCCAGTACTTC
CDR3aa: CASSRLNRGGRSTQYF

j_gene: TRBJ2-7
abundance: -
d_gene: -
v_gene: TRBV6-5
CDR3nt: TGTGCCAGCAGTTACTCGTATCCAGGGCTCTACGAGCAGTACTTC
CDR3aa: CASSYSYPGLYEQYF

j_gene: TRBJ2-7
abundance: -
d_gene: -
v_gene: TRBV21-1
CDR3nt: TGTGCCAGCAGCAAAATTCGTCCAGGGGTGTGGCGCTACGAGCAGTACTTC
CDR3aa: CASSKIRPGVWRYEQYF

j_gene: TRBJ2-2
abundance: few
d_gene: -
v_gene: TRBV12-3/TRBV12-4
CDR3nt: TGTGCCAGCAGTTTAGCCCTGTACGCCGGGGAGCTGTTTTTT
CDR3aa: CASSLALYAGELFF

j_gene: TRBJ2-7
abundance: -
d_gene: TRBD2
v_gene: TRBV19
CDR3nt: TGTGCCAGTAGTAAAGATCCGCTAGCGGGGACCTACGAGCAGTACTTC
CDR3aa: CASSKDPLAGTYEQYF

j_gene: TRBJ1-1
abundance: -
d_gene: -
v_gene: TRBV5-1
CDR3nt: TGCGCCAGCAGCTTCATAGGGGCTACTGAAGCTTTCTTT
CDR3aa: CASSFIGATEAFF

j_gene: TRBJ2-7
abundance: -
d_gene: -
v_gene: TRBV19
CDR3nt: TGTGCCAGTACCACCTTCCGAGGGGAGCAGTACTTC
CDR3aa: CASTTFRGEQYF

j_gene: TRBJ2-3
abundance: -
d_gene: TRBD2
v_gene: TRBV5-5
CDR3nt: TGTGCCAGCAGCTTGAACTGGCGGGAGGTGGGAGATACGCAGTATTTT
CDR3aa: CASSLNWREVGDTQYF

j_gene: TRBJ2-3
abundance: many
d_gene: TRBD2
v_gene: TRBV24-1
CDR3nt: TGTGCCACCAGTAGCGGGGGTAGCACAGATACGCAGTATTTT
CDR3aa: CATSSGGSTDTQYF

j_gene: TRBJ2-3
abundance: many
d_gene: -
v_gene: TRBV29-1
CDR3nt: TGCAGCGTTGAGGGACGGATGACGGGAGATACGCAGTATTTT
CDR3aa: CSVEGRMTGDTQYF

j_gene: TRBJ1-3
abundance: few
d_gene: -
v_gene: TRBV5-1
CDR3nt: TGCGCCAGCAGCTTGGAAACTCTTCGAGGTGGAAACACCATATATTTT
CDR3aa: CASSLETLRGGNTIYF

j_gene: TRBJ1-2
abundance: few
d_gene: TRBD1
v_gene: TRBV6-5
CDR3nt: TGTGCCAGCAGTTACTCGCGATCGGGGACAGGATACGGCTACACCTTC
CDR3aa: CASSYSRSGTGYGYTF

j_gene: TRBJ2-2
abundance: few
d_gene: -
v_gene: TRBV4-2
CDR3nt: TGTGCCAGCAGCCAAGAATGGGGTATGACCGGGGAGCTGTTTTTT
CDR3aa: CASSQEWGMTGELFF

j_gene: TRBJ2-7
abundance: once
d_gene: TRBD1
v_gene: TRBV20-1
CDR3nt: TGCAGTGCGCCAGCCTGGGGACAGGCCTACGAGCAGTACTTC
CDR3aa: CSAPAWGQAYEQYF

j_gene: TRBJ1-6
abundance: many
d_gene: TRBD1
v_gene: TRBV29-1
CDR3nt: TGCAGCGTTCTGACAGGGAATAATTCACCCCTCCACTTT
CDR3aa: CSVLTGNNSPLHF

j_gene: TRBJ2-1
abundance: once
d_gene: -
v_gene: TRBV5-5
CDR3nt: TGTGCCAGCAGCCTACCCCCGGGGGCGGACAATGAGCAGTTCTTC
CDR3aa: CASSLPPGADNEQFF

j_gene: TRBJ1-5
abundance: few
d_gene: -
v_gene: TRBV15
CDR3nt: TGTGCCACCAGCAGACAGATCAATCAGCCCCAGCATTTT
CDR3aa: CATSRQINQPQHF

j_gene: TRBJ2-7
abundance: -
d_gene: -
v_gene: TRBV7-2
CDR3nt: TGTGCCAGCAGCTCGACGGGGACCCCGGTGGAGCAGTACTTC
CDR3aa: CASSSTGTPVEQYF

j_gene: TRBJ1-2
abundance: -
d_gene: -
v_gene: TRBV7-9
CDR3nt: TGTGCCAGCAGCTTCATCCGGGAAGGGGGCTACACCTTC
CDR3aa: CASSFIREGGYTF

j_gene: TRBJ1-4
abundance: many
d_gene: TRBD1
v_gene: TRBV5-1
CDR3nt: TGCGCCAGCAGCCCATCCGGGACAGGGTATGAAAAACTGTTTTTT
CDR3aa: CASSPSGTGYEKLFF

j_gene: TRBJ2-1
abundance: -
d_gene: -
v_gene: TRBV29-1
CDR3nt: TGCAGCGTTGGGTTCGGCGGGACCTCCTACAATGAGCAGTTCTTC
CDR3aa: CSVGFGGTSYNEQFF

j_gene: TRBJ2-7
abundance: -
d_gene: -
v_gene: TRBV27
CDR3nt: TGTGCCAGCAGTCTACGAGGGGTGTTGGACGAGCAGTACTTC
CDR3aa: CASSLRGVLDEQYF

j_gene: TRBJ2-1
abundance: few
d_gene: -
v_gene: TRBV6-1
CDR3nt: TGTGCCACCCGGGACTTGGGGGCCAATGAGCAGTTCTTC
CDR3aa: CATRDLGANEQFF

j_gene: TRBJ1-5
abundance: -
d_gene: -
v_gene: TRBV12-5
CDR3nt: TGTGCTAGTGGTTTGCGTAATAATCAGCCCCAGCATTTT
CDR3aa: CASGLRNNQPQHF

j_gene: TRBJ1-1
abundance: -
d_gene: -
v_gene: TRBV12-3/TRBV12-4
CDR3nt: TGTGCCAGCAGTTACAGGGTTCGCACTGAAGCTTTCTTT
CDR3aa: CASSYRVRTEAFF

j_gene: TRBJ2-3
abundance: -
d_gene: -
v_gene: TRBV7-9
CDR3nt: TGTGCCAGCAGCTCGGGCAGGACAGAGAGCACAGATACGCAGTATTTT
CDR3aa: CASSSGRTESTDTQYF

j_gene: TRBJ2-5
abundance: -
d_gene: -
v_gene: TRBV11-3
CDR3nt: TGTGCCAGCAGCTTTCAGAGCGAGACCCAGTACTTC
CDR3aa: CASSFQSETQYF

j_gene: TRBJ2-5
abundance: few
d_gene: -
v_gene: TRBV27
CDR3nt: TGTGCCAGCAGTTTTCGGCGTAGTGTGTTGGAGACCCAGTACTTC
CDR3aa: CASSFRRSVLETQYF

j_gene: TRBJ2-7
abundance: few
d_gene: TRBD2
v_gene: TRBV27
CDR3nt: TGTGCCAGCGGGAGGGCCCGCGAGCAGTACTTC
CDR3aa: CASGRAREQYF

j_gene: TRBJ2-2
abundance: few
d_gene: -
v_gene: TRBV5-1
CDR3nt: TGCGCCAGCAGCTTCATGGCACGGAGGGGGGAGCTGTTTTTT
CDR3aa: CASSFMARRGELFF

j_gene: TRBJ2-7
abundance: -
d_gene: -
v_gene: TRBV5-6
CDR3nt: TGTGCCAGCAGCACCGGGCGAATAGCCTACGAGCAGTACTTC
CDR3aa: CASSTGRIAYEQYF

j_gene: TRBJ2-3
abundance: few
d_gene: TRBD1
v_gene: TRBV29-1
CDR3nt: TGCAGCGTAATACCGGGACAGAGTTCCTTTACGCAGTATTTT
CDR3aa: CSVIPGQSSFTQYF

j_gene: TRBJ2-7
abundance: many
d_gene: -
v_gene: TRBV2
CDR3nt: TGTGCCAGCAGGGGTCCTTCCTACGAGCAGTACTTC
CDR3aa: CASRGPSYEQYF

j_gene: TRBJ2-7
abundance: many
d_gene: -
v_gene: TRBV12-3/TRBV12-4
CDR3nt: TGTGCCAGCAGTTTAGTGAGAGACTACGAGCAGTACTTC
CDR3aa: CASSLVRDYEQYF

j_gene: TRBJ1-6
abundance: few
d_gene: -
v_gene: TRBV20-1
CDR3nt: TGCAGTGCCTCCGGGCCCTACTACAATTCACCCCTCCACTTT
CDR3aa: CSASGPYYNSPLHF

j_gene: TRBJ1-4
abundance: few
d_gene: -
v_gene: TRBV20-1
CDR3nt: TGCAGTGCTAGAGACTGGGGGGTGGGTGAAAAACTGTTTTTT
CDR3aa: CSARDWGVGEKLFF

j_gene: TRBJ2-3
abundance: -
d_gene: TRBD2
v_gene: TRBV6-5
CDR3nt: TGTGCCAGCAGTTCTCCGGGACTAGCGGGAGTAACACAGTATTTT
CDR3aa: CASSSPGLAGVTQYF

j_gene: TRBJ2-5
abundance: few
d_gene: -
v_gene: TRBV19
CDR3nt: TGTGCCAGTAGCCGCGGACAGTCCGAGACCCAGTACTTC
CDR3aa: CASSRGQSETQYF

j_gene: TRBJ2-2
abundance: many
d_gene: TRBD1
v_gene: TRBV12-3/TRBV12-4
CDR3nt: TGTGCCAGCAGAACAGACGACAGGGATGGTAGCGGGGAGCTGTTTTTT
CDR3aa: CASRTDDRDGSGELFF

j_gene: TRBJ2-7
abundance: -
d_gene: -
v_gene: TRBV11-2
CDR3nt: TGTGCCAGCAGCTTAAACGCCGGCAGTACCTACGAGCAGTACTTC
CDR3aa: CASSLNAGSTYEQYF

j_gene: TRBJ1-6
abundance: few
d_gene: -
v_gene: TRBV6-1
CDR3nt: TGTGCCAGCAGAGCGGGGGCCGGCGATTCACCCCTCCACTTT
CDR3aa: CASRAGAGDSPLHF

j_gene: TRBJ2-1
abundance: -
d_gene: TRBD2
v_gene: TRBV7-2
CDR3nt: TGTGCCAGCAGCCCGCGGACTAGCGGGACCAATGAGCAGTTCTTC
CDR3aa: CASSPRTSGTNEQFF

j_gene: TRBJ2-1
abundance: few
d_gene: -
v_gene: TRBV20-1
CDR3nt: TGCAGTGCTAGAGATCCCCGGGACAACCCCTACAATGAGCAGTTCTTC
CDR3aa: CSARDPRDNPYNEQFF

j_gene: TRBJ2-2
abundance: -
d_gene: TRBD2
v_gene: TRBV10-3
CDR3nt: TGTGCCATCAGTGAGTCCCTAGCGGGCACCGGGGAGCTGTTTTTT
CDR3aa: CAISESLAGTGELFF

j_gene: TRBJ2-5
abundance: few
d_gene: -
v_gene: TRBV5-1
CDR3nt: TGCGCCAGCAGTTTCCTGATGCAAGAGACCCAGTACTTC
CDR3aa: CASSFLMQETQYF

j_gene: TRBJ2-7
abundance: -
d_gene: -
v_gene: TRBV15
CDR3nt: TGTGCCACCAGCGTCAAGGGCTCCTACGAGCAGTACTTC
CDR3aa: CATSVKGSYEQYF

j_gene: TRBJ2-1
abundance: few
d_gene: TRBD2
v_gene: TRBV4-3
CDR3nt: TGCGCCAGCAGCCGAGCGGGAGGGGGGTACAATGAGCAGTTCTTC
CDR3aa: CASSRAGGGYNEQFF

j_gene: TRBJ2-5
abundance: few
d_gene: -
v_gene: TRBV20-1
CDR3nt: TGCAGTGCTAGGTTACAGGGAAGGGAACTGCTTCGGGAGACCCAGTACTTC
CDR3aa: CSARLQGRELLRETQYF

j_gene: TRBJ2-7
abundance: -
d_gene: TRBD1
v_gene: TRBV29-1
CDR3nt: TGCAGCGTGAAGACAGGGCCCGAGCAGTACTTC
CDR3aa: CSVKTGPEQYF